A single sample is the source of the 12 T cell receptor beta chains below, sequenced in a study of PD-1 blockade in classical Hodgkin lymphoma. Sequencing was performed with immunoSEQ multiplex PCR; in TCRdb, only in-frame clones are kept and a portion is missing. The data show around 100,000 clones, about 89% seen once. Every patient relapsed after autologous stem cell transplantation, and brentuximab vedotin exposure varied. Source: peripheral blood mononuclear cells (PBMCs), taken before the second cycle of nivolumab. These TCRs come from a human donor with classical Hodgkin lymphoma.

The chain is built from TRBV18 and TRBJ2-3; 7 bases line up with TRBD1. This CDR3 region has 13 residues. Trimming at V came to 5 bases and at J to 6 bases, leaving 5 bases not matched to a gene. CDR1 and CDR2 (germline): KGHSH, LQKENI. CDR3 amino acids: CASSADREDTQYF. The DNA for the CDR3 is TGTGCCAGCTCAGCCGACAGGGAGGATACGCAGTATTTT.

The V gene is TRBV11-2, the J gene TRBJ1-5; D is unresolved. Deletions cut 1 base from V and 5 bases from J, with 6 bases between. The germline V gene encodes CDR1 SGHAT and CDR2 FQNNGV. The CDR3 contains 13 residues. The CDR3 protein is CASSLGRDQPQHF. The CDR3 region has the DNA TGTGCCAGCAGCTTAGGCCGGGATCAGCCCCAGCATTTT.

V and J are TRBV4-1 and TRBJ1-1; TRBD1 is a possible D gene (6 bases). There are 15 residues in the CDR3. Germline values: CDR1 MGHRA, CDR2 YSYEKL. Deletions cut 0 bases from V and 3 bases from J, with 11 bases between. CDR3: CASSQESTGHTEAFF. The CDR3 DNA reads as TGCGCCAGCAGCCAAGAGTCCACAGGGCACACTGAAGCTTTCTTT.

This rearrangement joins TRBV30 to TRBJ2-3, with D possibly being TRBD1 (6 bases). Germline values: CDR1 GTSNPN, CDR2 SVGIG (reference sequence). V was pared by 4 bases and J by 3 bases, with 11 bases between. This CDR3 spans 13 amino acids. The CDR3 here is CAWNRVATDTQYF. CDR3 DNA: TGTGCCTGGAACAGGGTTGCAACAGATACGCAGTATTTT.

This clone was observed a single time. The chain uses TRBV6-4 and TRBJ2-7; TRBD1 matches 7 bases. V shed 6 bases, J shed 0 bases, and the junction held 5 bases outside the gene matches. This CDR3 has 14 amino acids. Germline CDR1 MRHNA, CDR2 SNTAGT. CDR3 nucleotide sequence: TGTGCCAGCAGCCGGACAGGAGACTCCTACGAGCAGTACTTC. Translating it yields CASSRTGDSYEQYF.

The gene calls are TRBV6-1 and TRBJ1-2; D may be TRBD1 (5 bases). V was clipped by 0 bases and J by 8 bases, with 19 bases between them. CDR1 and CDR2 from the germline V gene are MNHNS and SASEGT. The CDR3 covers 16 residues. The CDR3 protein is CASSEATQAGVGGYTF. In DNA form, the CDR3 reads TGTGCCAGCAGTGAAGCTACACAGGCGGGAGTGGGAGGCTACACCTTC.

This chain uses TRBV4-3 with TRBJ2-1; 8 bases match TRBD2. Germline V gene data show CDR1 as LGHNA and CDR2 as YSLEER. This CDR3 region has 12 residues. Trimming removed 0 bases from V and 12 bases from J; junction bases left unmatched: 1. The CDR3 DNA reads as TGCGCCAGCAGCCAAGATCGGGGGGGGCAGTTCTTC. Translating gives CASSQDRGGQFF.

The V call is TRBV7-2, the J call TRBJ2-5, with D tentatively TRBD2 (6 bases). The CDR3 is 14 residues long. Between the trimmed V and J ends, which lost 3 bases and 0 bases, there was a span of 8 bases. Germline CDR1 and CDR2: SGHTA and FQGNSA. CDR3 residues: CASSFGLNQETQYF. CDR3 bases: TGTGCCAGCAGCTTTGGACTAAACCAAGAGACCCAGTACTTC.

This clone was seen only once. The chain couples TRBV6-6 to TRBJ2-7, with D possibly called TRBD1 or TRBD2 (6 bases each). Deletions cut 6 bases from V and 6 bases from J, with 21 bases between. This CDR3 comprises 15 residues. Germline CDR1 MNHNY, CDR2 SVGAGI (reference sequence). The DNA of the CDR3 is TGTGCCAGCAGCTCAAGAGGAGGGGGACCTGGCGAGCAGTACTTC. Protein sequence: CASSSRGGGPGEQYF.

The chain combines TRBV11-3 with TRBJ2-2, with a possible D match to TRBD1 (5 bases). V dropped 5 bases and J dropped 0 bases, with 22 bases sitting between them. Per the germline V gene, CDR1 is SGHNT and CDR2 is YENEEA. The CDR3 contains 19 residues. The CDR3 DNA is TGTGCCAGCAGCCCTCGATCAGGGTGGGCAGAGCCGAACACCGGGGAGCTGTTTTTT. It specifies CASSPRSGWAEPNTGELFF.

The J gene is TRBJ2-2, the V gene TRBV6-5, with D possibly being TRBD2 (6 bases). The CDR3 totals 12 residues. Looked up from germline, CDR1 is MNHEY and CDR2 is SVGAGI. V was trimmed by 11 bases and J by 3 bases, leaving 10 bases between them. The CDR3 DNA reads TGTGCCGCGGTAGCGGACACCGGGGAGCTGTTTTTT. Translated, it gives CAAVADTGELFF.

The V gene is TRBV5-4, the J gene TRBJ2-5, with no clear D. This CDR3 comprises 15 residues. Deletions cut 4 bases from V and 5 bases from J, with 18 bases between. Germline CDR1 and CDR2: SGHNT and YYREEE (reference sequence). The CDR3 DNA follows: TGTGCCAGCAGCGGCGACTTGGTCCTCTCGGAGACCCAGTACTTC. The encoded protein is CASSGDLVLSETQYF.